This T cell receptor beta chain was obtained from a study of blood T cell repertoires in COVID-19. Source study methods: Reference gene primer amplification gave estimated nucleated cell counts. Here immunoSEQ multiplex PCR was the method, and the copy in TCRdb shows in-frame clones only, minus some. V and J calls and clone size follow that table, whereas D and trimming were derived from the DNA. The sample shows some 110,000 clones, around 86% of them seen only once. The sequence derives from an elderly man with acute or convalescent COVID-19. Sequencing used peripheral blood.

The CDR3 spells CASLYRGSGETQYF. The CDR3 DNA reads TGTGCCAGCCTGTACAGGGGGTCGGGAGAGACCCAGTACTTC. The V and J genes are TRBV6-5 and TRBJ2-5, with TRBD1 identical over 8 bases. V trimming: 8 bases; J trimming: 4 bases; junction bases outside the gene matches: 9. The CDR3 contains 14 residues. Germline CDR1 and CDR2: MNHEY and SVGAGI.